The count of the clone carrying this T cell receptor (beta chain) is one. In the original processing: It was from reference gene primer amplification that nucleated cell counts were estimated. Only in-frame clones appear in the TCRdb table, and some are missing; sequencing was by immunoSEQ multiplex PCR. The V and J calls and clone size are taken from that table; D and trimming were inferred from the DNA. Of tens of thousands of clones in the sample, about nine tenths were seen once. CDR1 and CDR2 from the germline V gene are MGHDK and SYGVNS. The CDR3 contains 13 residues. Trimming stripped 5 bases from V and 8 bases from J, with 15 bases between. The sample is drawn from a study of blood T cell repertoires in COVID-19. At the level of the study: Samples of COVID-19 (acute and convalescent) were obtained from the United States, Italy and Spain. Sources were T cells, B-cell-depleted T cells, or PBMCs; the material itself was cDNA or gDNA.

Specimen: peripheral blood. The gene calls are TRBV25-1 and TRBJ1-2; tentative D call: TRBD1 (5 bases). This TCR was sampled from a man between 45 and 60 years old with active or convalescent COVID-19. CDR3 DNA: TGTGCCAGCAGTCAGCAGGGCCCAGGGGGCTACACCTTC. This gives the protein CASSQQGPGGYTF.